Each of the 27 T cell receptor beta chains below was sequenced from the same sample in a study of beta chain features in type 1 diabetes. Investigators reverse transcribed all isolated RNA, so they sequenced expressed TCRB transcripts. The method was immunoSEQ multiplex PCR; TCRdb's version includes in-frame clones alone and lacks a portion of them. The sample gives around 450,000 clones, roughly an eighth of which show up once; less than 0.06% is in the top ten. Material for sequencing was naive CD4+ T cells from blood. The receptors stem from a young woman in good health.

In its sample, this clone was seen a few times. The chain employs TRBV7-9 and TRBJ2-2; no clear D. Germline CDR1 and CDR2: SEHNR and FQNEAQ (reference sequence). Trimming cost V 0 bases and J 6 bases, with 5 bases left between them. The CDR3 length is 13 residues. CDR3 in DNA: TGTGCCAGCAGCTTAGCCCAGGCCGGGGAGCTGTTTTTT. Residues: CASSLAQAGELFF.

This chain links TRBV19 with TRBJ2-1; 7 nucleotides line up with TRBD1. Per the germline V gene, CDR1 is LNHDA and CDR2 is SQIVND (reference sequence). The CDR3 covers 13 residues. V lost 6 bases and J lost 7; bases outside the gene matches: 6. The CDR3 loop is CASRTGQMNEQFF. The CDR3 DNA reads TGTGCCAGTAGAACGGGACAGATGAATGAGCAGTTCTTC.

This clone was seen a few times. DNA for the CDR3: TGTGCCAGCAGCCCTCGGGACAGGAGCCGGTTTTACGAGCAGTACTTC. This encodes CASSPRDRSRFYEQYF. The V call is TRBV5-8, the J call TRBJ2-7; the match to TRBD1 covers 8 bases. The CDR3 consists of 16 residues. V lost 4 bases and J lost 4; bases outside the gene matches: 13. Germline CDR1 is SGHTS and CDR2 is YDEGEE.

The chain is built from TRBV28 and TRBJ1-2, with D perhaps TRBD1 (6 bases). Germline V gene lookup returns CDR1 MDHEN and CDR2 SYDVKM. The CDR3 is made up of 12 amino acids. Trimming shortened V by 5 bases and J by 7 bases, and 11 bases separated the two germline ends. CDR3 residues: CASSANRVGYTF. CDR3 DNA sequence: TGTGCCAGCAGTGCTAACAGGGTTGGCTACACCTTC.

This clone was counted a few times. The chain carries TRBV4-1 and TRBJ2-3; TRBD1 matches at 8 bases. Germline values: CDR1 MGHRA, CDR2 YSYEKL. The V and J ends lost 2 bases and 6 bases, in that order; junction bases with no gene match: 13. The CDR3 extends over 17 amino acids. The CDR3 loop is CASSQIRGQGSLDTQYF. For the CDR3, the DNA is TGCGCCAGCAGCCAAATTCGCGGACAGGGATCGTTGGATACGCAGTATTTT.

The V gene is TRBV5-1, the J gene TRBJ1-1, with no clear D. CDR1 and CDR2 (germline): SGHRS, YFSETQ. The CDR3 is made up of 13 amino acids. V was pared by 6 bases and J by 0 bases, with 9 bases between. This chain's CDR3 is CASKGRLNTEAFF. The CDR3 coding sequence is TGCGCCAGCAAGGGCAGGTTGAACACTGAAGCTTTCTTT.

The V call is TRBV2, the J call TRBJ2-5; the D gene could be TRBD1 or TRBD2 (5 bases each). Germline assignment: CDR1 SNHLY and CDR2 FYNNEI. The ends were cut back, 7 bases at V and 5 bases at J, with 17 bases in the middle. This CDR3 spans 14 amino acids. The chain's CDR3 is CASMFRAGGETQYF. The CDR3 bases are TGTGCCAGCATGTTCAGGGCAGGCGGGGAGACCCAGTACTTC. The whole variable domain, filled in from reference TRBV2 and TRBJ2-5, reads EPEVTQTPSHQVTQMGQEVILRCVPISNHLYFYWYRQILGQKVEFLVSFYNNEISEKSEIFDDQFSVERPDGSNFTLKIRSTKLEDSAMYFCASMFRAGGETQYFGPGTRLLVL.

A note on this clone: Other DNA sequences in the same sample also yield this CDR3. The CDR3 loop reads CASSHAYEQYF. The CDR3 DNA reads as TGTGCCAGCAGCCATGCCTACGAGCAGTACTTC. The V call is TRBV14, the J call TRBJ2-7; D is unresolved. The V gene lost 3 bases and the J gene lost 2 bases, with 2 bases spanning the gap. The CDR3 has 11 residues. The germline V gene has CDR1 SGHDN and CDR2 FVKESK.

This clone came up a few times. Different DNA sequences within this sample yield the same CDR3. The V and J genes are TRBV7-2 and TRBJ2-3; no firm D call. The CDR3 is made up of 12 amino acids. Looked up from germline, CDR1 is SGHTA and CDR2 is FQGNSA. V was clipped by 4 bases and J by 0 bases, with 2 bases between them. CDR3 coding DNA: TGTGCCAGCAGCTCCAGCACAGATACGCAGTATTTT. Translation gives CASSSSTDTQYF.

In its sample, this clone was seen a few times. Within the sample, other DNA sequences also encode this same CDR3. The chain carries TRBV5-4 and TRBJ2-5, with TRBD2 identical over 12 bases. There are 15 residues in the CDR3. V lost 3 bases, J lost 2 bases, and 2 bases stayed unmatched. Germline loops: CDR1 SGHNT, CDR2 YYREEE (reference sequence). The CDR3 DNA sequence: TGTGCCAGCAGCTCAGGACTAGCGGGACAAGAGACCCAGTACTTC. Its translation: CASSSGLAGQETQYF.

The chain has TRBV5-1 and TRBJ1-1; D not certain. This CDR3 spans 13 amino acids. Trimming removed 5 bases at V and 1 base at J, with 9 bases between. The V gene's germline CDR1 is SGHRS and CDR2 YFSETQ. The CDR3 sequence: CASRKRENTEAFF. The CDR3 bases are TGCGCCAGCAGGAAACGGGAGAACACTGAAGCTTTCTTT.

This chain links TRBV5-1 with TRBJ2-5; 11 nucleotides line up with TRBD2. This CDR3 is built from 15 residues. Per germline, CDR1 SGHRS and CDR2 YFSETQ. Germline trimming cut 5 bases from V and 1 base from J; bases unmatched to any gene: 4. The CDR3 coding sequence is TGCGCCAGCAGACTACTAGCGGGAGTCCAAGAGACCCAGTACTTC. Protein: CASRLLAGVQETQYF.

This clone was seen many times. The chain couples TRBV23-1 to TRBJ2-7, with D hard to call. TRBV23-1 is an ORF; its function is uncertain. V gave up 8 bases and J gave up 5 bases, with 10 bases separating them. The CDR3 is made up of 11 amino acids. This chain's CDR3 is CASRPRDEQYV. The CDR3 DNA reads TGCGCCAGCCGACCACGGGACGAGCAGTACGTC.

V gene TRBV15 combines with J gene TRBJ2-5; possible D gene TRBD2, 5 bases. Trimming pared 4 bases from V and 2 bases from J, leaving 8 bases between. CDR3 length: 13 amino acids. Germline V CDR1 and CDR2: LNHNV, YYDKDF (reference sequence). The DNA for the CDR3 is TGTGCCACCAGCACTAGACTACAAGAGACCCAGTACTTC. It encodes CATSTRLQETQYF.

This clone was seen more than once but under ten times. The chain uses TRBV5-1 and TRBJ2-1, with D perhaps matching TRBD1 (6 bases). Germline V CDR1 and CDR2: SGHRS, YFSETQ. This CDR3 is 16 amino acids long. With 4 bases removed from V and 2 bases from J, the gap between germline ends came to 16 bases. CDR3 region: CASSQGQRLTYNEQFF. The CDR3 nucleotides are TGCGCCAGCAGCCAAGGACAGCGCCTCACCTACAATGAGCAGTTCTTC.

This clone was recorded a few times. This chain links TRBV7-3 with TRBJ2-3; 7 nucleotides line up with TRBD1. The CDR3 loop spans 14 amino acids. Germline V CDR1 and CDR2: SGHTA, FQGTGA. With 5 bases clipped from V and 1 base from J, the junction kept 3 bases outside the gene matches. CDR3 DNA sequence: TGTGCCAGCAGCGTTACAGGGGGCACAGATACGCAGTATTTT. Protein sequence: CASSVTGGTDTQYF.

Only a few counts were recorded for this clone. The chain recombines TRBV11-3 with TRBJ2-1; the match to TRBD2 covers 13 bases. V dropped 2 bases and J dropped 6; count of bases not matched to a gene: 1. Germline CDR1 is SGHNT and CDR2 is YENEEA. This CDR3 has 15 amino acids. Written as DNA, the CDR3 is TGTGCCAGCAGCTTAACTAGCGGGAGGGTCAATGAGCAGTTCTTC. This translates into CASSLTSGRVNEQFF.

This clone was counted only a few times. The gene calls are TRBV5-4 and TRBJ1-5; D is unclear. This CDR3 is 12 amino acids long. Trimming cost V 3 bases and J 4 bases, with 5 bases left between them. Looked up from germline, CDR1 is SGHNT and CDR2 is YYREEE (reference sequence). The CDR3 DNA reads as TGTGCCAGCAGCTCCCAAAATCAGCCCCAGCATTTT. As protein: CASSSQNQPQHF.

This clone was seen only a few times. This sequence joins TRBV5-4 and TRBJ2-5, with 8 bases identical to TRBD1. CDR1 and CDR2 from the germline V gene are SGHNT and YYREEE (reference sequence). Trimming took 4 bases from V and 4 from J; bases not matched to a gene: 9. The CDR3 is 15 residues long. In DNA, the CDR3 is TGTGCCAGCAGCCAAGCGACAGGGGCGGCAGAGACCCAGTACTTC. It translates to CASSQATGAAETQYF.

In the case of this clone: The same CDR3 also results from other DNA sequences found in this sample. This chain's CDR3 is CASSLTGYEQYV. CDR3 nucleotide sequence: TGTGCCAGCAGCTTGACAGGCTACGAGCAGTACGTC. The chain carries TRBV7-2 and TRBJ2-7, with a tentative D call TRBD1 (6 bases). The germline V and J ends were trimmed by 3 bases and 3 bases, with 6 bases remaining between them. The CDR3 consists of 12 residues. Germline V lookup: CDR1 SGHTA, CDR2 FQGNSA.

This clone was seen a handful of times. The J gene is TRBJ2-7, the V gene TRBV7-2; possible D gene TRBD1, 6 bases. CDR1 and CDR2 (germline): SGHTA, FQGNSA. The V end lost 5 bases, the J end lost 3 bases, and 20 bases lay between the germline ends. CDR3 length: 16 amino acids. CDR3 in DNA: TGTGCCAGCAGCCGAGGGGGTATGGGATTGAGCTACGAGCAGTACTTC. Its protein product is CASSRGGMGLSYEQYF.

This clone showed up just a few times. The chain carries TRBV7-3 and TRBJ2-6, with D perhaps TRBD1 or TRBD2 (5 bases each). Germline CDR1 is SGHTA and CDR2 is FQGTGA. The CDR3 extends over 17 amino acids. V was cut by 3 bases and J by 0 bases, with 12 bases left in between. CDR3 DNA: TGTGCCAGCAGCTTCTATCGGGGCACCTCTGGGGCCAACGTCCTGACTTTC. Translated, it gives CASSFYRGTSGANVLTF.

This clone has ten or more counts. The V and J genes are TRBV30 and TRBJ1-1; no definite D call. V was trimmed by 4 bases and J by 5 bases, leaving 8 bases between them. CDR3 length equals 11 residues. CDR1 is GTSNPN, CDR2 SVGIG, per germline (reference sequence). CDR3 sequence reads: CAWIRGTEAFF. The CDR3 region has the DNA TGTGCCTGGATCCGAGGGACTGAAGCTTTCTTT. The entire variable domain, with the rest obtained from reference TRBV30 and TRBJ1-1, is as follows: SQTIHQWPATLVQPVGSPLSLECTVEGTSNPNLYWYRQAAGRGLQLLFYSVGIGQISSEVPQNLSASRPQDRQFILSSKKLLLSDSGFYLCAWIRGTEAFFGQGTRLTVV.

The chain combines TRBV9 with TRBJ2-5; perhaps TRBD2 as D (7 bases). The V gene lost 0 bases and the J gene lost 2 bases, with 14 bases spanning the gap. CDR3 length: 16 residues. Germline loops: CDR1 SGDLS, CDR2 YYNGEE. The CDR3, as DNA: TGTGCCAGCAGCGTAGATGCGGGGGCAGGGCAAGAGACCCAGTACTTC. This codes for CASSVDAGAGQETQYF.

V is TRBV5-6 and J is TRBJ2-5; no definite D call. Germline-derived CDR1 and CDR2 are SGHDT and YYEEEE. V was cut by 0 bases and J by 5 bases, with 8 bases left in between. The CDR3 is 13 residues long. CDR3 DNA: TGTGCCAGCAGCTTGGCCGGACCGGAGACCCAGTACTTC. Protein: CASSLAGPETQYF.

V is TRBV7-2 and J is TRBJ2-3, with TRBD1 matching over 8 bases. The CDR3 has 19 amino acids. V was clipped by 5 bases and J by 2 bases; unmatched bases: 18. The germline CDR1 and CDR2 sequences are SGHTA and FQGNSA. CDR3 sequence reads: CASSNPPRQGREHTDTQYF. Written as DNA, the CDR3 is TGTGCCAGCAGCAACCCACCGCGACAGGGGCGGGAACACACAGATACGCAGTATTTT.

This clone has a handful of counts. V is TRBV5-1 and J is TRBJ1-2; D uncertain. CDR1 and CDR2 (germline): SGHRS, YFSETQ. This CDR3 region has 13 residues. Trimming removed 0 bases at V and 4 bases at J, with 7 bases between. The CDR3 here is CASSLAAAYGYTF. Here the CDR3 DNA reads TGCGCCAGCAGCTTGGCCGCGGCCTATGGCTACACCTTC.